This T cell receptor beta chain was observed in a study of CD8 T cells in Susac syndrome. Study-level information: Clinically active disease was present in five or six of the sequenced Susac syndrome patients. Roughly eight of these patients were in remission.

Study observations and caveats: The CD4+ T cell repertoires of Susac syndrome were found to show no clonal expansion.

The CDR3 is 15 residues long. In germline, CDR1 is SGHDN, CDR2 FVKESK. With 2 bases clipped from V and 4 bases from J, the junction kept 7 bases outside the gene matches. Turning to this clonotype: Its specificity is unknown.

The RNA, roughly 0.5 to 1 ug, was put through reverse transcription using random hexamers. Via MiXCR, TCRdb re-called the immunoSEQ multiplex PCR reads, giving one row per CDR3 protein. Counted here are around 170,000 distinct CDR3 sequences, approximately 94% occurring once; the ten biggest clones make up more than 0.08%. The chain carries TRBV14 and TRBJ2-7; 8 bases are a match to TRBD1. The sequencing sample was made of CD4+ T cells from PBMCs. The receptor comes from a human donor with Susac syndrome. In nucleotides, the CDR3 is TGTGCCAGCAGCCAACTCATGGACAGGGCTTACGAGCAGTACTTC. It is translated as CASSQLMDRAYEQYF.